This T cell receptor beta chain came from a study of blood T cell repertoires in COVID-19. Study in general: Sites across the United States, Italy and Spain contributed samples from acute and convalescent COVID-19. The cDNA or gDNA used as material had been derived from T cells, B-cell-depleted T cells, or PBMCs.

The germline V gene has CDR1 MNHEY and CDR2 SVGAGI. The CDR3 contains 15 residues. V lost 6 bases, J lost 3 bases, and 15 bases lay in between. Data came from immunoSEQ multiplex PCR; TCRdb stores just in-frame clones and leaves some out. The table lists 150,000 or so clones, about 77% of them singletons, with roughly 9% in the top ten. The chain carries TRBV6-5 and TRBJ2-1, with D possibly matching TRBD2 (5 bases). The sequence was collected from a woman between 45 and 60 years old with active or convalescent COVID-19. The sample taken for sequencing was peripheral blood. CDR3 sequence (DNA): TGTGCCAGCAGAAAGGGCGGGTGGGGCTACAATGAGCAGTTCTTC. Translated, it gives CASRKGGWGYNEQFF.